The 3 T cell receptor beta chains below come from one sample, sequenced in a study of beta chain features in type 1 diabetes. Antigens for these TCRs are unknown. Every bit of the isolated RNA underwent reverse transcription, so sequencing read expressed TCRB transcripts. The repertoire was sequenced with immunoSEQ multiplex PCR; TCRdb's copy has only in-frame clones and lacks some. Altogether around 250,000 clones are present, roughly an eighth being singletons, with the ten largest covering about 0.015%. The study's findings and limits: The study found moderately but significantly shorter TCRB CDR3s in all four CD4+ subsets of Type 1 diabetes patients.

Sample: naive CD4+ T cells from blood. Source of these receptors: a man aged 25-45 years with type 1 diabetes.

The chain uses TRBV11-2 and TRBJ2-1; 7 positions match TRBD2. The CDR3 is 13 residues long. Trimming at V came to 9 bases and at J to 5 bases, leaving 7 bases not matched to a gene. Germline CDR1 SGHAT, CDR2 FQNNGV. This CDR3 is CASLQRGNNEQFF. CDR3 nucleotide sequence: TGTGCCAGTCTACAGCGGGGTAACAATGAGCAGTTCTTC.

The J gene is TRBJ2-1, the V gene TRBV7-2; 13 bases map to TRBD2. The germline V gene has CDR1 SGHTA and CDR2 FQGNSA. CDR3 length equals 15 residues. V gave up 5 bases and J gave up 10 bases; unmatched junction bases: 8. The CDR3 bases are TGTGCCAGCAGCACTAGCGGGAGGGGTACTGGGGAGCAGTTCTTC. Translating it yields CASSTSGRGTGEQFF. The whole variable domain, filled in from reference TRBV7-2 and TRBJ2-1, reads GAGVSQSPSNKVTEKGKDVELRCDPISGHTALYWYRQSLGQGLEFLIYFQGNSAPDKSGLPSDRFSAERTGGSVSTLTIQRTQQEDSAVYLCASSTSGRGTGEQFFGPGTRLTVL.

This clone was seen a few times. The chain combines TRBV5-1 with TRBJ1-1; D is unresolved. There are 13 residues in the CDR3. CDR1 is SGHRS, CDR2 YFSETQ, per germline. V lost 4 bases, J lost 8 bases, and 15 bases lay in between. In DNA, the CDR3 is TGCGCCAGCAGCCCTTTCTCGACGGGGGAAGCTTTCTTT. Protein sequence: CASSPFSTGEAFF.